This T cell receptor (beta chain) was documented in a study of blood T cell repertoires in COVID-19. Original handling: Amplification from reference gene primers served as the basis for estimated nucleated cell counts. Clones were sequenced by immunoSEQ multiplex PCR, and TCRdb holds only the in-frame ones, with some missing. The V and J calls and clone size come from that table; D and trimming were worked out from the DNA. The data hold about 210,000 clones, with around 85% observed a single time. Germline V gene sequence: CDR1 SGDLS, CDR2 YYNGEE. The CDR3 is 15 amino acids. V lost 3 bases and J 1 base, leaving 11 bases between the germline ends. The Seattle patients, enrolled during active infection, were followed longitudinally.

The chain carries TRBV9 and TRBJ2-1; the D gene is possibly TRBD1 (6 bases). The sample consisted of peripheral blood. This TCR derives from a woman in her seventies with COVID-19, enrolled during active disease. Written as DNA, the CDR3 is TGTGCCAGCAGCGCTACCCAGGGGTCCTACAATGAGCAGTTCTTC. Amino acid sequence: CASSATQGSYNEQFF. The full variable domain, completed using reference TRBV9 and TRBJ2-1, is DSGVTQTPKHLITATGQRVTLRCSPRSGDLSVYWYQQSLDQGLQFLIQYYNGEERAKGNILERFSAQQFPDLHSELNLSSLELGDSALYFCASSATQGSYNEQFFGPGTRLTVL.